A selection of T cell receptor beta chains follows, all from one sample in a study of T cells in Graves' hyperthyroidism and ophthalmopathy. TCRdb recomputed calls from the multiplex PCR reads with MiXCR, one row per CDR3 protein. This table holds approximately 430,000 distinct CDR3 sequences, around 15% found once. Material for sequencing was blood. The receptor set was obtained from a man aged 18 to 29 with Graves' ophthalmopathy. The conserved cysteine and the conserved F or W are not part of the CDR3 here. The order of the fields is J gene, V gene, CDR3 protein.

>TRBJ1-6|TRBV7-9
ASSLPGNYNSPLH
>TRBJ1-2|TRBV27
ASSLLDSGAYT
>TRBJ2-7|TRBV5-1
ASSLGDPRDEQY
>TRBJ2-6|TRBV30
AHYNSGANVLT
>TRBJ2-3|TRBV10-3
AISAHDLTDTQY
>TRBJ2-5|TRBV29-1
SVASGVGGTQY
>TRBJ1-5|TRBV20-1
SAIDRRDNQPQH
>TRBJ2-5|TRBV5-6
ASSPGVEGTQY
>TRBJ2-3|TRBV18
ASSPGGSSATDTQY
>TRBJ2-1|TRBV5-1
ASSLETGGYNEQF
>TRBJ1-5|TRBV5-1
ASSPGGNSNQPQH
>TRBJ2-4|TRBV11-2
AGSPRGRAGVLAKNIQY
>TRBJ1-5|TRBV5-1
ASSGRGPERPNLNQPQH
>TRBJ2-7|TRBV5-1
ASTPSGRPLSSYDQY
>TRBJ1-2|TRBV7-8
ASNSGGRYGYT
>TRBJ2-7|TRBV11-2
ASRRLAAEQY
>TRBJ2-2|TRBV20-1
SAQRQGTGELF
>TRBJ2-4|TRBV12-3/TRBV12-4
ASSLRLPGGNIQY
>TRBJ2-5|TRBV4-1
ASSQVGGTQQETQY
>TRBJ1-5|TRBV19
ASSMRLHDLPIFSSQPQH
>TRBJ2-7|TRBV18
ASSPPGTSGRAHEQY
>TRBJ2-1|TRBV6-6
ASSPTSGDYNEQF
>TRBJ2-5|TRBV11-2
ASSLLGQGAGETQY
>TRBJ2-7|TRBV12-3/TRBV12-4
ASRPGTSPPSEQY
>TRBJ2-5|TRBV4-1
ASSQDWRTQY
>TRBJ2-5|TRBV3-1
ASSQTRREKETQY
>TRBJ2-7|TRBV6-9
ASSYSQSLLGTYEQY
>TRBJ2-1|TRBV7-2
ASSPRLAGNNEQF
>TRBJ1-1|TRBV7-2
ASSLGYRVGIEAF
>TRBJ1-3|TRBV7-9
ASSLRGHRGSGNTIY
>TRBJ1-5|TRBV12-3/TRBV12-4
ASSPGFGNQPQH
>TRBJ2-1|TRBV7-3
ASSLGLLAEQF
>TRBJ1-6|TRBV7-9
ASSLGAGPYNSPLH
>TRBJ1-5|TRBV6-5
ASSYSGLNQPQH
>TRBJ2-7|TRBV24-1
ATSDVTGRGTWEQY
>TRBJ1-5|TRBV30
AWSPSNQPQH
>TRBJ2-5|TRBV7-2
ASSLGLAGTDGETQY
>TRBJ2-3|TRBV7-2
ASSRPQVDTQY
>TRBJ2-5|TRBV5-5
ASTFLETQY
>TRBJ2-7|TRBV6-1
ASREGTVSYEQY
>TRBJ2-7|TRBV6-1
ASSEGPPTAYEQY
>TRBJ2-1|TRBV12-3/TRBV12-4
ASSLVGLGISNEQF
>TRBJ2-5|TRBV4-1
ASSQGGGLGETQY
>TRBJ1-4|TRBV5-1
ASSLGSERVEKLF
>TRBJ2-7|TRBV6-2/TRBV6-3
ASSAGTGGTYEQY
>TRBJ1-6|TRBV7-8
ASRGGSSYNSPLH
>TRBJ1-2|TRBV11-2
ASSLARTVNYGYT
>TRBJ2-7|TRBV30
AWSVPPGSYEQY
>TRBJ2-1|TRBV6-2/TRBV6-3
ASSYFQWGEQF
>TRBJ2-7|TRBV7-2
ASSFDDGGVGYEQY
>TRBJ1-1|TRBV12-3/TRBV12-4
ASSLTGMVTEAF
>TRBJ2-7|TRBV13
ASSHMAREQY
>TRBJ1-1|TRBV6-1
ASISIGWGLGLGNTEAF
>TRBJ1-2|TRBV6-5
ASSYSAEYYGYT